The 28 T cell receptor beta chains listed next were all sequenced from one sample in a study of long-term antiretroviral therapy in people with HIV. Survey-level immunoSEQ v3.0 assays were run. Profiling relied on immunoSEQ multiplex PCR, and the TCRdb table lists in-frame clones only, not all of them. The table shows about 17,000 clones, with 79% occurring only once. The sample was unsorted PBMCs, taken at the start of antiretroviral therapy. Receptors were obtained from a man aged 30 to 39 with HIV.

This sequence joins TRBV7-2 and TRBJ1-2, with D tentatively TRBD1 (6 bases). The CDR3 covers 15 residues. V was clipped by 1 base and J by 4 bases, with 13 bases between them. The V gene's germline CDR1 is SGHTA and CDR2 FQGNSA. In DNA form, the CDR3 reads TGTGCCAGCAGCTTAGATGGGGGGCACACCTATGGCTACACCTTC. Translated, it gives CASSLDGGHTYGYTF.

The chain employs TRBV5-8 and TRBJ2-1, with 8 bases matching TRBD2. This CDR3 region has 14 residues. Per germline, CDR1 SGHTS and CDR2 YDEGEE. J lost 5 bases, V lost 0 bases, and 1 base had no gene match. The CDR3 region has the DNA TGTGCCAGCAGCTTGGGACTAGCGCACAATGAGCAGTTCTTC. Its translation: CASSLGLAHNEQFF.

The rearrangement links TRBV7-2 to TRBJ2-3; D uncertain. V dropped 5 bases and J dropped 4 bases, with 13 bases sitting between them. In germline, CDR1 is SGHTA, CDR2 FQGNSA. This CDR3 has 14 residues. Here the CDR3 reads CASSRTLNPDTQYF. For the CDR3, the DNA is TGTGCCAGCAGCCGAACCCTAAACCCAGATACGCAGTATTTT.

The V call is TRBV7-9, the J call TRBJ2-3; D assignment may be TRBD1 or TRBD2 (5 bases each). From germline, CDR1 is SEHNR and CDR2 FQNEAQ (reference sequence). The CDR3 loop spans 18 amino acids. The germline V and J ends were trimmed by 1 base and 0 bases, with 17 bases remaining between them. CDR3: CASSLGGDLSASTDTQYF. CDR3 DNA sequence: TGTGCCAGCAGCTTAGGTGGGGACCTTTCTGCTAGCACAGATACGCAGTATTTT.

In this sample, this clone turned up a few times. The J gene is TRBJ2-7, the V gene TRBV11-3; no reliable D call. Trimming left V 3 bases short and J 5 bases short, with 14 bases between. The CDR3 totals 14 residues. Germline V lookup: CDR1 SGHNT, CDR2 YENEEA. CDR3 DNA: TGTGCCAGCAGCTTCTCAGGCCCTGGGGACGAGCAGTACTTC. This gives the protein CASSFSGPGDEQYF. Combining the CDR3 with reference TRBV11-3 and TRBJ2-7 gives the whole variable domain EAGVVQSPRYKIIEKKQPVAFWCNPISGHNTLYWYLQNLGQGPELLIRYENEEAVDDSQLPKDRFSAERLKGVDSTLKIQPAELGDSAVYLCASSFSGPGDEQYFGPGTRLTVT.

The gene calls are TRBV6-1 and TRBJ1-4; D is unclear. The CDR3 spans 13 residues. V lost 4 bases to trimming and J lost 5 bases, with 8 bases between them. CDR1 is MNHNS, CDR2 SASEGT, per germline. The CDR3 loop is CASSVRGNEKLFF. DNA of the CDR3: TGTGCCAGCAGTGTCCGGGGAAATGAAAAACTGTTTTTT.

This clone was seen a single time. V and J are TRBV9 and TRBJ2-1, with 7 positions matching TRBD2. Germline CDR1 reads SGDLS; CDR2 reads YYNGEE. The CDR3 has 17 amino acids. V shed 5 bases and J 8 bases; nucleotides not matched to a gene: 19. Here the CDR3 reads CASRGRAIAGDTDEQFF. The CDR3 DNA reads as TGTGCCAGCAGGGGTAGGGCGATCGCGGGGGATACGGATGAGCAGTTCTTC.

V is TRBV27 and J is TRBJ1-1; TRBD1 agrees at 7 bases. The CDR3 extends over 17 amino acids. Germline V lookup: CDR1 MNHEY, CDR2 SMNVEV (reference sequence). V trimming: 0 bases; J trimming: 5 bases; junction bases outside the gene matches: 12. CDR3 loop: CASSLSRRGQRGTEAFF. CDR3 bases: TGTGCCAGCAGTTTATCGAGAAGGGGACAGAGAGGGACTGAAGCTTTCTTT.

The V gene is TRBV7-2, the J gene TRBJ1-5; D might be TRBD1 (5 bases). Germline values: CDR1 SGHTA, CDR2 FQGNSA. The CDR3 runs to 14 residues. Trimming took 3 bases from V and 7 from J, leaving 13 bases between them. CDR3 amino acids: CASSFYRGAQPQHF. The CDR3 bases are TGTGCCAGCAGCTTTTACAGAGGGGCCCAGCCCCAGCATTTT.

The chain recombines TRBV6-1 with TRBJ2-3; a weak D match, TRBD2 (5 bases). This CDR3 spans 14 amino acids. Trimming removed 8 bases at V and 2 bases at J, with 14 bases between. Germline V gives CDR1 MNHNS, CDR2 SASEGT. The CDR3 DNA follows: TGTGCCAGCGGCTCCGGGATACACACAGATACGCAGTATTTT. The encoded protein is CASGSGIHTDTQYF.

This chain uses TRBV18 with TRBJ2-5; D perhaps matches TRBD1 (5 bases). In germline, CDR1 is KGHSH, CDR2 LQKENI. This CDR3 contains 14 residues. Trimming took 5 bases from V and 1 from J, leaving 11 bases between them. The CDR3 protein is CASSGGAGQETQYF. The CDR3 DNA reads as TGTGCCAGCTCAGGTGGGGCCGGCCAAGAGACCCAGTACTTC.

The genes are TRBV28 and TRBJ2-3; 9 bases line up with TRBD1. The CDR3 spans 15 residues. CDR1 is MDHEN and CDR2 is SYDVKM in the germline V gene. The ends lost 4 bases at V and 9 bases at J; junction bases unmatched: 11. The CDR3 reads CASSSSTGGGQTQYF. CDR3 DNA: TGTGCCAGCAGTTCCTCCACAGGGGGCGGGCAAACGCAGTATTTT.

This clone was recorded once. The DNA of the CDR3 is TGTGCCAGCAGGTTAGCGGGAGGGCGGAGAGATACGCAGTATTTT. This encodes CASRLAGGRRDTQYF. The chain joins TRBV2 to TRBJ2-3; 11 bases map to TRBD2. V lost 6 bases and J lost 5; bases outside the gene matches: 7. Germline V gene lookup returns CDR1 SNHLY and CDR2 FYNNEI. This CDR3 region has 15 residues.

This clone was counted only a few times. The CDR3 loop is CASSYSATEAFF. The CDR3 DNA is TGTGCCAGCAGTTACTCGGCCACTGAAGCTTTCTTT. The chain recombines TRBV6-5 with TRBJ1-1; D call uncertain. The CDR3 has 12 residues. Germline lookup yields CDR1 MNHEY and CDR2 SVGAGI. V lost 0 bases, J lost 4 bases, and 3 bases lay in between.

The rearrangement uses TRBV5-4 and TRBJ2-2; 9 bases map to TRBD2. Germline V gene sequence: CDR1 SGHNT, CDR2 YYREEE (reference sequence). This CDR3 spans 16 amino acids. V was pared by 3 bases and J by 0 bases, with 3 bases of the junction left unmatched. In DNA, the CDR3 is TGTGCCAGCAGCTACTTAGCGGGGGCGAACACCGGGGAGCTGTTTTTT. The encoded protein is CASSYLAGANTGELFF.

V and J are TRBV14 and TRBJ2-1; D assignment may be TRBD1 or TRBD2 (5 bases each). Trimming took 6 bases from V and 10 from J, leaving 13 bases between them. The CDR3 is 12 amino acids. Germline V gives CDR1 SGHDN, CDR2 FVKESK. CDR3 region: CASSPTWGEQFF. The DNA of the CDR3 is TGTGCCAGCAGTCCAACGTGGGGGGAGCAGTTCTTC.

The rearrangement links TRBV19 to TRBJ1-2, with 8 positions matching TRBD1. The CDR3 consists of 18 residues. V shed 5 bases, J shed 3 bases, and the junction held 17 bases outside the gene matches. The V gene's germline CDR1 is LNHDA and CDR2 SQIVND (reference sequence). For the CDR3, the DNA is TGTGCCAGTAGTGATACAGGGGGGGCAATTTTTTCGGACTATGGCTACACCTTC. Amino acid sequence: CASSDTGGAIFSDYGYTF.

By proportion, this clone is medium-sized. J is TRBJ1-5 and V is TRBV5-1; D is perhaps TRBD1 (6 bases). The CDR3 spans 13 residues. Per germline, CDR1 SGHRS and CDR2 YFSETQ. V dropped 0 bases and J dropped 11 bases, with 12 bases sitting between them. The CDR3 bases are TGCGCCAGCAGCTTGGTCAGGGGTGGTTCCCAGCATTTT. Translated: CASSLVRGGSQHF.

The chain uses TRBV7-2 and TRBJ1-1; D might be TRBD1 (5 bases). Trimming removed 7 bases at V and 4 bases at J, with 16 bases between. Germline V gene sequence: CDR1 SGHTA, CDR2 FQGNSA. The CDR3 is 14 amino acids. CDR3 DNA sequence: TGTGCCAGCAACTGGGGGGTTTGGAGCACTGAAGCTTTCTTT. Its translation: CASNWGVWSTEAFF.

The chain uses TRBV10-2 and TRBJ2-2; D may be TRBD1 or TRBD2 (6 bases each). Germline V gene lookup returns CDR1 WSHSY and CDR2 SAAADI. The CDR3 extends over 15 amino acids. V lost 4 bases and J 5 bases, leaving 14 bases between the germline ends. Written as DNA, the CDR3 is TGCGCCAGCAGTGTGACTAGGGGGGAGACCGGGGAGCTGTTTTTT. This translates into CASSVTRGETGELFF.

The genes are TRBV11-2 and TRBJ2-2; 13 positions match TRBD2. This CDR3 has 16 amino acids. Germline CDR1 reads SGHAT; CDR2 reads FQNNGV. V lost 5 bases to trimming and J lost 4 bases; unmatched junction nucleotides: 4. The CDR3 here is CASSQRLAGGTGELFF. CDR3 coding DNA: TGTGCCAGCAGCCAGAGACTAGCGGGAGGCACCGGGGAGCTGTTTTTT.

V gene TRBV6-6 combines with J gene TRBJ2-1; 8 bases are a match to TRBD1. The V gene end was trimmed by 3 bases and the J gene end by 5 bases; junction bases not matched to a gene: 9. This CDR3 has 16 residues. Germline V gene data show CDR1 as MNHNY and CDR2 as SVGAGI (reference sequence). The chain's CDR3 is CASSYGNRGFHNEQFF. CDR3 bases: TGTGCCAGCAGTTATGGCAACAGGGGGTTCCACAATGAGCAGTTCTTC.

This sequence joins TRBV7-9 and TRBJ2-7; D is possibly TRBD2 (5 bases). This CDR3 has 14 residues. The V gene's germline CDR1 is SEHNR and CDR2 FQNEAQ (reference sequence). V lost 4 bases, J lost 2 bases, and 12 bases lay in between. DNA for the CDR3: TGTGCCAGCAGCTCGAAACTAGGCCCCTACGAGCAGTACTTC. Protein product: CASSSKLGPYEQYF.

The chain combines TRBV7-9 with TRBJ1-1; unclear D gene. Trimming cost V 5 bases and J 0 bases, with 10 bases left between them. CDR1 and CDR2 (germline): SEHNR, FQNEAQ (reference sequence). The length of the CDR3 is 14 residues. In nucleotides, the CDR3 is TGTGCCAGCAGCCCAATGGCAGTGAACACTGAAGCTTTCTTT. It specifies CASSPMAVNTEAFF.

The rearrangement links TRBV5-6 to TRBJ1-5; D gene ambiguous. Trimming pared 2 bases from V and 7 bases from J, leaving 10 bases between. This CDR3 has 13 amino acids. Germline CDR1 and CDR2: SGHDT and YYEEEE. The CDR3 bases are TGTGCCAGCAGCTTTTCCGGGAGCCAGCCCCAGCATTTT. Protein: CASSFSGSQPQHF.

The rearrangement uses TRBV20-1 and TRBJ1-2; D uncertain. CDR3 size: 11 residues. V was trimmed by 0 bases and J by 8 bases, leaving 7 bases between them. Germline lookup yields CDR1 DFQATT and CDR2 SNEGSKA (reference sequence). The CDR3 bases are TGCAGTGCTAGAGATTTGGGAGGCTACACCTTC. Translation gives CSARDLGGYTF.

V and J are TRBV27 and TRBJ2-5, with D unclear. Per the germline V gene, CDR1 is MNHEY and CDR2 is SMNVEV (reference sequence). The CDR3 length is 14 residues. Trimming left V 6 bases short and J 6 bases short, with 17 bases between. This chain's CDR3 is CASSSNQVGQTQYF. In DNA, the CDR3 is TGTGCCAGCAGCTCCAACCAGGTTGGACAGACCCAGTACTTC.

The chain is built from TRBV30 and TRBJ1-3; no firm D call. The CDR3 is 14 residues long. Between the trimmed V and J ends, which lost 4 bases and 1 base, there was a span of 11 bases. Germline lookup yields CDR1 GTSNPN and CDR2 SVGIG (reference sequence). The CDR3 loop reads CAWTKGGSGNTIYF. The DNA for the CDR3 is TGTGCCTGGACAAAAGGAGGGTCTGGAAACACCATATATTTT.